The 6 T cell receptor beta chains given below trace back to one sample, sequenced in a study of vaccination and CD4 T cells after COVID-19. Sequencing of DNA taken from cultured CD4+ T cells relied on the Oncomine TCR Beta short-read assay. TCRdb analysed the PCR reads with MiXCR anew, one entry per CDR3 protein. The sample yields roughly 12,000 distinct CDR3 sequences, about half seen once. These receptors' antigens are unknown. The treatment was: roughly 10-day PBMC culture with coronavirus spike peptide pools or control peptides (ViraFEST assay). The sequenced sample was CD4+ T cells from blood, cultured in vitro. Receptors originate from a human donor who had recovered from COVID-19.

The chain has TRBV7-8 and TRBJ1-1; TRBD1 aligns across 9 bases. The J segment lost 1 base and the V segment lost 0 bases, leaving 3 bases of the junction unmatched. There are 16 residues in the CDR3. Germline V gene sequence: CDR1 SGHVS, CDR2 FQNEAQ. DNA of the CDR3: TGTGCCAGCAGCTTAGCGATGGGACAGGGGAACACTGAAGCTTTCTTT. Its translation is CASSLAMGQGNTEAFF.

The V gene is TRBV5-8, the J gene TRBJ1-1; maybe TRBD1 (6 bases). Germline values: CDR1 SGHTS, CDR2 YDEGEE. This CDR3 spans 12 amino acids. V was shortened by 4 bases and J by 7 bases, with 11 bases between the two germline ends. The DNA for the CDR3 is TGTGCCAGCAGCACCAGGGGATTTGAAGCTTTCTTT. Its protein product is CASSTRGFEAFF. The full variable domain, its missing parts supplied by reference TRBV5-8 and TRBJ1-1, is EAGVTQSPTHLIKTRGQQATLRCSPISGHTSVYWYQQALGLGLQFLLWYDEGEERNRGNFPPRFSGRQFPNYSSELNVNALELEDSALYLCASSTRGFEAFFGQGTRLTVV.

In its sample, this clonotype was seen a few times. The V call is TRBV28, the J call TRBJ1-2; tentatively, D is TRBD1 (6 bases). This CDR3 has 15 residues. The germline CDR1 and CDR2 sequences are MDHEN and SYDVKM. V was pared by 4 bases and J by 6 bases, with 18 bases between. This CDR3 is CASSSPHRVVNGYTF. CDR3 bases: TGTGCCAGCAGTTCCCCCCACAGGGTAGTCAATGGCTACACCTTC.

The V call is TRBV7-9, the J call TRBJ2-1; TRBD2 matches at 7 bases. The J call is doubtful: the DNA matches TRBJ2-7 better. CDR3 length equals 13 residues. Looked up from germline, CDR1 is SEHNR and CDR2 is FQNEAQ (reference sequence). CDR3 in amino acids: CASSLAGGYEQYF. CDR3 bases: TGTGCCAGCAGCTTAGCGGGAGGGTATGAGCAGTACTTC.

The CDR3 sequence: CASSLNSGPIGETQYF. The CDR3 DNA reads TGTGCCAGCAGCTTAAATTCCGGCCCAATAGGGGAGACCCAGTACTTC. This chain links TRBV7-9 with TRBJ2-5; unclear D gene. This CDR3 has 16 amino acids. From germline, CDR1 is SEHNR and CDR2 FQNEAQ (reference sequence). V lost 2 bases, J lost 5 bases, and 18 bases lay in between. Full variable domain (missing parts from reference TRBV7-9 and TRBJ2-5): DTGVSQNPRHKITKRGQNVTFRCDPISEHNRLYWYRQTLGQGPEFLTYFQNEAQLEKSRLLSDRFSAERPKGSFSTLEIQRTEQGDSAMYLCASSLNSGPIGETQYFGPGTRLLVL.

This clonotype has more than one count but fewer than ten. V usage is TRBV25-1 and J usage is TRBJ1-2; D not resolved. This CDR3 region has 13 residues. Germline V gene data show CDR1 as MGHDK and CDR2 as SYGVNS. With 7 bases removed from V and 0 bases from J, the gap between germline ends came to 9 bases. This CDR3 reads CASIGESNYGYTF. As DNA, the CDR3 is TGTGCCAGCATTGGGGAATCTAACTATGGCTACACCTTC.